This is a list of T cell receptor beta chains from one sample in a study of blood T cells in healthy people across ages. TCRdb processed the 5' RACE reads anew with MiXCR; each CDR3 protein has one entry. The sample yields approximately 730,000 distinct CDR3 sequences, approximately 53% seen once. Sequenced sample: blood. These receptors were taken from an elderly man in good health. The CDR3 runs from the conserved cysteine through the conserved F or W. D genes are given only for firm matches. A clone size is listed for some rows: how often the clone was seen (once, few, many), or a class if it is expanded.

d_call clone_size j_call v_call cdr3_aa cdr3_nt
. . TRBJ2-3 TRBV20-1 CSASPTGLSTDTQYF TGCAGTGCTAGCCCGACGGGACTGTCCACAGATACGCAGTATTTT
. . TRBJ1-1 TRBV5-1 CASSLEGTVNTEAFF TGCGCCAGCAGCTTGGAGGGGACGGTGAACACTGAAGCTTTCTTT
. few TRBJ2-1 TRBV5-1 CASRSGGGPYNEQFF TGCGCCAGCAGGTCCGGAGGGGGCCCTTACAATGAGCAGTTCTTC
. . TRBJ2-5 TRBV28 CASSLWSAQETQYF TGTGCCAGCAGTTTATGGAGTGCCCAAGAGACCCAGTACTTC
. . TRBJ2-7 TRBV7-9 CASSSPSGRPPYEQYF TGTGCCAGCAGCTCTCCATCAGGGCGCCCACCCTACGAGCAGTACTTC
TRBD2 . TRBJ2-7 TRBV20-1 CSAPLAGGPNEQYF TGCAGTGCTCCGCTAGCGGGAGGGCCAAACGAGCAGTACTTC
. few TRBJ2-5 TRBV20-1 CSARNPHGAGETQYF TGCAGTGCTAGAAATCCACACGGGGCCGGGGAGACCCAGTACTTC
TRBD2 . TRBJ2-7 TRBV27 CASSRAGGLFNEQYF TGTGCCAGCAGTCGAGCGGGAGGGCTGTTCAACGAGCAGTACTTC
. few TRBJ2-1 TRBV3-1 CASSPNLPGVAVYNEQFF TGTGCCAGCAGCCCCAACCTCCCCGGGGTAGCGGTCTACAATGAGCAGTTCTTC
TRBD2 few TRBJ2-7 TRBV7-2 CASSPRGGDSTYEQYF TGTGCCAGCAGCCCTAGGGGAGGGGACTCAACCTACGAGCAGTACTTC
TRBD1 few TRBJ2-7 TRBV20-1 CSAPSPDRGYEQYF TGCAGTGCGCCTAGCCCCGACAGGGGCTACGAGCAGTACTTC
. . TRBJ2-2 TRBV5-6 CASSLGSVRTVSGELFF TGTGCCAGCAGCTTGGGGTCAGTCAGAACGGTCTCCGGGGAGCTGTTTTTT
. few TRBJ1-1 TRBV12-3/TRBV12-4 CASSLPWADTFF TGTGCCAGCAGTTTACCCTGGGCAGACACTTTCTTT
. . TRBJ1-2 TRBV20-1 CSARISTATNYGYTF TGCAGTGCTAGGATCTCGACAGCTACTAACTATGGCTACACCTTC
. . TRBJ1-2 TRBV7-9 CASSLRQEVFGYTF TGTGCCAGCAGCTTAAGGCAGGAGGTGTTTGGCTACACCTTC
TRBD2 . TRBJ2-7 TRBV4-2 CASSQGLLPELYEQYF TGTGCCAGCAGCCAGGGACTACTCCCTGAGCTCTACGAGCAGTACTTC
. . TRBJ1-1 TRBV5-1 CASRVGGDTEAFF TGCGCCAGCCGGGTAGGGGGGGACACTGAAGCTTTCTTT
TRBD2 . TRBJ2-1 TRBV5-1 CASSLDASGGRVNEQFF TGCGCCAGCAGCTTGGATGCCAGCGGGGGTAGGGTCAATGAGCAGTTCTTC
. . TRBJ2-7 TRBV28 CASSLGGSGGPYEQYF TGTGCCAGCAGTTTAGGGGGGTCGGGCGGGCCCTACGAGCAGTACTTC
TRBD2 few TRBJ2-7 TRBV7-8 CASSLSGRTAYEQYF TGTGCCAGCAGCTTGAGCGGGAGGACAGCCTACGAGCAGTACTTC
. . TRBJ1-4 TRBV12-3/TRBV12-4 CASRTTKGTTNEKLFF TGTGCCAGCAGAACCACCAAGGGGACTACTAATGAAAAACTGTTTTTT
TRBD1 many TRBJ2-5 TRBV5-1 CASSLRAGGETQYF TGTGCCAGCAGCTTAAGGGCAGGGGGAGAGACCCAGTACTTC
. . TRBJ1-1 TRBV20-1 CSASTRQLGAEAFF TGCAGTGCTAGCACTCGTCAGTTAGGCGCGGAAGCTTTCTTT
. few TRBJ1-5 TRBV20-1 CSARRTGQPQHF TGCAGTGCTAGACGCACGGGTCAGCCCCAGCATTTT
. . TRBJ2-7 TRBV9 CASSVADTSYEQYF TGTGCCAGCAGCGTTGCGGACACTTCCTACGAGCAGTACTTC
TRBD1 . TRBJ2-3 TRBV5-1 CASSSGGTGLSDTQYF TGCGCCAGCAGCTCGGGTGGGACAGGGCTTTCAGATACGCAGTATTTT
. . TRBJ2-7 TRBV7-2 CASSLDSDLYEQYF TGTGCCAGCAGCTTAGATTCGGACCTCTACGAGCAGTACTTC
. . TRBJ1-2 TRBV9 CASRNAGDGYTF TGTGCCAGCCGAAATGCAGGGGATGGCTACACCTTC
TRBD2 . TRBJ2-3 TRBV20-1 CSASIPSGTTDTQYF TGCAGTGCTAGTATCCCTAGCGGAACCACAGATACGCAGTATTTT
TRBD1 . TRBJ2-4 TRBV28 CASSPNSPIQGRRQYF TGTGCCAGCAGTCCAAACAGTCCCATACAGGGGCGGAGGCAGTACTTC
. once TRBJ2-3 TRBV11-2 CATTKNRYAYF TGTGCCACCACGAAGAACAGATACGCGTATTTT
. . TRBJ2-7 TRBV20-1 CSALTGTAREQYF TGCAGTGCTTTAACCGGGACCGCACGCGAGCAGTACTTC
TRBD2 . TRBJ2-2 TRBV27 CASSTSGRLGGELFF TGTGCCAGCAGCACTAGCGGGAGGTTAGGCGGGGAGCTGTTTTTT
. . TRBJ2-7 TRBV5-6 CASSRGTFYEQYF TGTGCCAGCAGCCGTGGGACTTTCTACGAGCAGTACTTC
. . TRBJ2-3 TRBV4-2 CASSQGLTTDTQYF TGTGCCAGCAGCCAGGGACTCACCACAGATACGCAGTATTTT